The present T cell receptor (beta chain) was sequenced within a study of blood T cell repertoires in COVID-19. Overall study context: Acute and convalescent COVID-19 specimens originated in the United States, Italy and Spain.

Profiled with immunoSEQ multiplex PCR; TCRdb holds only in-frame clones, not every one. The table records some 400,000 clones, around 91% of them present only once. This clone was detected only once. Germline CDR1 SGHNT, CDR2 YYREEE (reference sequence). The ends were cut back, 2 bases at V and 0 bases at J, with 5 bases in the middle. CDR3 length: 13 residues. The gene calls are TRBV5-4 and TRBJ1-2; no firm D call. Material for sequencing was PBMCs or T cells enriched from blood (not recorded which). This sequence was found in a man aged 25 to 40 who had recovered from COVID-19. CDR3 in DNA: TGTGCCAGCAGCTTTCAGACTAACTATGGCTACACCTTC. Encoded protein: CASSFQTNYGYTF. Together with reference TRBV5-4 and TRBJ1-2, the CDR3 gives the full variable domain: ETGVTQSPTHLIKTRGQQVTLRCSSQSGHNTVSWYQQALGQGPQFIFQYYREEENGRGNFPPRFSGLQFPNYSSELNVNALELDDSALYLCASSFQTNYGYTFGSGTRLTVV.